This T cell receptor (beta chain) appears in the sequencing data of a study of blood T cell repertoires in COVID-19. Study in general: Acute and convalescent COVID-19 specimens originated in the United States, Italy and Spain.

Original data processing: Amplification with reference gene primers provided the estimates of nucleated cell counts. The method was immunoSEQ multiplex PCR; TCRdb's version includes in-frame clones alone and lacks a portion of them. V, J and clone size were drawn from that table, and D and trimming were deduced from the DNA. Of some 490,000 clones listed, 88% are singletons. Donors were grouped by their self-reported clinical history. The CDR3 runs to 17 residues. Trimming took 5 bases from V and 0 from J; bases not matched to a gene: 8. Germline CDR1 SGHTA, CDR2 FQGNSA. The origin of this receptor is a woman in her sixties or seventies who had recovered from COVID-19. The gene calls are TRBV7-2 and TRBJ2-1, with TRBD1 matching over 9 bases. The sample consisted of PBMCs or T cells enriched from blood (not recorded which). The CDR3 DNA reads TGTGCCAGCAGCGCACAGGGGGCTCTTTCCTCCTACAATGAGCAGTTCTTC. As protein: CASSAQGALSSYNEQFF.